This T cell receptor beta chain is from a study of Ad26.COV2.S vaccination and SARS-CoV-2 variants. Whole-study context: Donor participated within the Ad26.COV2.S arm of the COV1001 trial.

To note about this clone: The target antigen is unknown.

Regarding the study as a whole: Vaccinees showed greater spike-specific TCR breadth than placebo recipients.

Clones were read by immunoSEQ multiplex PCR, and TCRdb kept only the in-frame ones, dropping some. The profile shows approximately 420,000 clones, about 88% of them singletons. As to treatment: some 19 received Ad26.COV2.S at low or high dose, single or two shots; 5 received placebo; per-sample allocation not given. Sampling occurred on day 63 after the first vaccine or placebo injection. Ad26 vector vaccine expressed Wuhan-strain SARS-CoV-2 spike. This CDR3 spans 14 amino acids. V trimming: 5 bases; J trimming: 4 bases; junction bases outside the gene matches: 5. CDR1 is SGHTA, CDR2 FQGNSA, per germline.

Sequences were derived from peripheral blood, sampled in a trial of Ad26.COV2.S vaccine versus placebo. This chain joins TRBV7-2 and TRBJ1-1; 9 nucleotides align to TRBD1. The receptor was isolated from a person aged 18 to 65 who received the Ad26.COV2.S COVID-19 vaccine or a placebo. The CDR3 loop is CASSAGTGPTEAFF. CDR3 nucleotides: TGTGCCAGCAGCGCCGGGACAGGGCCCACTGAAGCTTTCTTT.